This T cell receptor beta chain was recovered during a study of T cells in Graves' hyperthyroidism and ophthalmopathy. Overall study context: Blood was drawn when the patient was first diagnosed and still untreated.

This clonotype was found a few times. It was RNA transcripts that yielded the amplified TCR beta CDR3 regions. HTBI primers were the set used in a first-round RT-PCR of the TCR CDR3. Each CDR3 protein gets one entry after TCRdb re-called the multiplex PCR reads with MiXCR. This sample has almost 350,000 distinct CDR3 sequences; roughly 18% occur once, and the top ten carry 15% to 19%. Ophthalmopathy cases met thresholds of Clinical Activity Score at least 3, NOSPECS grade at least 4 and duration under 3 months. Thyroid ultrasound, orbital computed tomography, clinical symptoms, and serum thyroxine and TRAb underpinned diagnoses. After removal of 1 base from V and 4 bases from J, the junction contained 6 bases not matched to a gene. Germline lookup yields CDR1 LGHDT and CDR2 YNNKEL (reference sequence). The CDR3 spans 16 residues.

The TCR comes from a woman aged 40 to 50 with Graves' ophthalmopathy. Sequenced material: blood. This chain uses TRBV3-1 with TRBJ2-2; 7 bases align to TRBD1. The CDR3 region has the DNA TGTGCCAGCAGCCAAGCCCCGGGACAGTCCACCGGGGAGCTGTTTTTT. It specifies CASSQAPGQSTGELFF.